The 32 T cell receptor beta chains in this list originate from one sample, sequenced in a study of identical twins. From the 5' RACE reads, TCRdb called clonotypes with MiXCR, one entry per CDR3 protein. This table holds around 230,000 distinct CDR3 sequences, 5.5% to 7.5% found once. These data were also filed under a second study, of T cells expressing NK-cell markers.

Input material: CD8+ T cells sorted from blood. Receptor source: a young woman in good health.

This clonotype was found many times. The V and J genes are TRBV11-1 and TRBJ2-1; 10 bases are a match to TRBD2. The CDR3 extends over 18 amino acids. Germline V gene data show CDR1 as SGHAT and CDR2 as FQDESV (reference sequence). The trim removed 5 bases at V and 0 bases at J, leaving 10 bases unmatched. CDR3 coding DNA: TGTGCCAGCAGCGCGCCAACTAGCGGGGTAGGCTCCTACAATGAGCAGTTCTTC. This codes for CASSAPTSGVGSYNEQFF.

This clonotype was seen repeatedly, ten times or more. The rearrangement uses TRBV10-2 and TRBJ2-1; D possibly corresponds to TRBD1 (5 bases). This CDR3 region has 11 residues. V was trimmed by 8 bases and J by 8 bases, leaving 10 bases between them. Germline assignment: CDR1 WSHSY and CDR2 SAAADI. The CDR3 bases are TGCGCCAGCTATCTAGGGGATGAGCAGTTCTTC. This translates into CASYLGDEQFF.

Ten or more counts support this clonotype. The chain combines TRBV20-1 with TRBJ2-7, with D possibly being TRBD1 (5 bases). The V gene lost 3 bases and the J gene lost 6 bases, with 12 bases spanning the gap. The CDR3 is made up of 12 amino acids. Germline CDR1 is DFQATT and CDR2 is SNEGSKA (reference sequence). The CDR3 here is CSASRGSVEQYF. The DNA for the CDR3 is TGCAGTGCTAGTAGGGGCAGCGTCGAGCAGTACTTC.

This clonotype appeared a few times. The chain recombines TRBV9 with TRBJ1-1, with 7 nucleotides matching TRBD1. V dropped 3 bases and J dropped 5; count of bases not matched to a gene: 7. Germline V gene lookup returns CDR1 SGDLS and CDR2 YYNGEE. This CDR3 is 14 amino acids long. CDR3 bases: TGTGCCAGCAGCGAGGGGGCAGGTACGACTGAAGCTTTCTTT. Amino acid sequence: CASSEGAGTTEAFF.

Ten or more counts support this clonotype. The chain carries TRBV4-3 and TRBJ1-3; D is possibly TRBD1 (5 bases). V dropped 0 bases and J dropped 4 bases, with 13 bases sitting between them. Germline lookup yields CDR1 LGHNA and CDR2 YSLEER. CDR3 length: 16 residues. The DNA for the CDR3 is TGCGCCAGCAGCCAAGAGAGGGACTCCCTCGGAAACACCATATATTTT. It specifies CASSQERDSLGNTIYF.

The CDR3 sequence: CASRGVGANVLTF. In nucleotides, the CDR3 is TGTGCCAGTAGGGGCGTAGGGGCCAACGTCCTGACTTTC. The chain is built from TRBV19 and TRBJ2-6; D unresolved. Trimming took off 6 bases at V and 4 bases at J, with 7 bases between the two ends. The CDR3 spans 13 residues. Per germline, CDR1 LNHDA and CDR2 SQIVND (reference sequence).

This clonotype was detected a few times. The chain joins TRBV9 to TRBJ2-2; 7 bases map to TRBD1. From germline, CDR1 is SGDLS and CDR2 YYNGEE. Unmatched junction bases numbered 4, after V lost 3 bases and J lost 2 bases. The CDR3 is 15 amino acids. The chain's CDR3 is CASSGNRGNTGELFF. Here the CDR3 DNA reads TGTGCCAGCAGCGGAAACAGGGGCAACACCGGGGAGCTGTTTTTT.

V is TRBV27 and J is TRBJ2-1; D is perhaps TRBD1 (6 bases). The germline gives CDR1 MNHEY, CDR2 SMNVEV (reference sequence). With 7 bases removed from V and 5 bases from J, the gap between germline ends came to 9 bases. CDR3 size: 12 residues. The CDR3 DNA reads TGTGCCAGCACCGCAGGGGACAATGAGCAGTTCTTC. It yields the protein CASTAGDNEQFF.

This clonotype was observed many times. The rearrangement uses TRBV29-1 and TRBJ2-7; no reliable D call. Per the germline V gene, CDR1 is SQVTM and CDR2 is ANQGSEA. V lost 4 bases and J lost 6, with 7 bases in between. This CDR3 is built from 10 residues. This CDR3 is CSVVGPEQYF. The CDR3 DNA reads as TGCAGCGTTGTAGGCCCCGAGCAGTACTTC.

This sequence joins TRBV15 and TRBJ1-5, with 11 nucleotides matching TRBD1. CDR1 and CDR2 (germline): LNHNV, YYDKDF (reference sequence). Trimming took 3 bases from V and 7 from J; bases not matched to a gene: 11. The CDR3 covers 17 residues. The CDR3 region is CATSRAKGQGAEQPQHF. The CDR3 nucleotides are TGTGCCACCAGCAGGGCGAAAGGACAGGGGGCAGAACAGCCCCAGCATTTT.

The sample holds many counts of this clonotype. The V gene is TRBV7-9, the J gene TRBJ2-1, with 7 nucleotides matching TRBD1. The CDR3 is made up of 15 amino acids. Unmatched junction bases numbered 8, after V lost 4 bases and J lost 5 bases. Germline V lookup: CDR1 SEHNR, CDR2 FQNEAQ (reference sequence). CDR3 amino acids: CASSSPGTANNEQFF. As DNA, the CDR3 is TGTGCCAGCAGCTCACCGGGGACAGCTAACAATGAGCAGTTCTTC.

This chain joins TRBV27 and TRBJ2-1, with no clear D. The CDR3 loop spans 12 amino acids. Trimming took 4 bases from V and 10 from J, leaving 11 bases between them. Germline-derived CDR1 and CDR2 are MNHEY and SMNVEV (reference sequence). The DNA for the CDR3 is TGTGCCAGCAGTTCGCCGCAAGTGGAGCAGTTCTTC. As protein: CASSSPQVEQFF.

This clonotype was counted at least ten times. The chain carries TRBV3-1 and TRBJ2-4, with TRBD2 matching over 7 bases. The CDR3 loop spans 15 amino acids. Germline V gene sequence: CDR1 LGHDT, CDR2 YNNKEL (reference sequence). V shed 3 bases, J shed 7 bases, and the junction held 9 bases outside the gene matches. The chain's CDR3 is CASSQIPGLKNIQYF. CDR3 sequence (DNA): TGTGCCAGCAGCCAGATACCGGGACTAAAGAACATTCAGTACTTC.

This clonotype was seen more than once but under ten times. The genes are TRBV27 and TRBJ2-3; 7 positions match TRBD2. Per germline, CDR1 MNHEY and CDR2 SMNVEV (reference sequence). J gave up 2 bases and V 3 bases, and 2 bases lay outside the gene matches. CDR3 length equals 14 residues. In DNA form, the CDR3 reads TGTGCCAGCAGTTTCCTAGCGGACACAGATACGCAGTATTTT. Residues: CASSFLADTDTQYF.

In this sample, this clonotype turned up a few times. As DNA, the CDR3 is TGTGCCAGCAGCTTAGCGGGCGGGACTAGCACAGATACGCAGTATTTT. Translated: CASSLAGGTSTDTQYF. The chain has TRBV7-6 and TRBJ2-3, with D perhaps matching TRBD2 (6 bases). Trimming stripped 0 bases from V and 0 bases from J, with 10 bases between. The CDR3 has 16 amino acids. Germline lookup yields CDR1 SGHVS and CDR2 FNYEAQ.

The sample holds a few counts of this clonotype. The chain is built from TRBV27 and TRBJ2-1; TRBD2 aligns across 11 bases. The trim removed 5 bases at V and 8 bases at J, leaving 5 bases unmatched. Germline CDR1 MNHEY, CDR2 SMNVEV (reference sequence). The CDR3 has 14 residues. DNA for the CDR3: TGTGCCAGCAGTCCCGGGACTAGCGGCCATGAGCAGTTCTTC. Encoded protein: CASSPGTSGHEQFF.

This clonotype was observed a few times. The V and J genes are TRBV3-1 and TRBJ1-3, with D perhaps TRBD1 (6 bases). The germline V gene has CDR1 LGHDT and CDR2 YNNKEL (reference sequence). The V end was cut by 1 base, the J end by 5 bases, with 12 bases between. The CDR3 length is 15 residues. CDR3 sequence (DNA): TGTGCCAGCAGCCAAGGGGGGGACATACGAAACACCATATATTTT. It encodes CASSQGGDIRNTIYF.

The chain has TRBV27 and TRBJ2-7; tentatively, D is TRBD1 (6 bases). This CDR3 contains 12 residues. The V gene lost 2 bases and the J gene lost 7 bases, with 9 bases spanning the gap. Per germline, CDR1 MNHEY and CDR2 SMNVEV (reference sequence). This chain's CDR3 is CASSLPGEEQYF. The DNA of the CDR3 is TGTGCCAGCAGTTTACCAGGGGAAGAGCAGTACTTC.

This clonotype has just a few counts. The chain uses TRBV3-1 and TRBJ2-1; 8 nucleotides match TRBD2. Germline V CDR1 and CDR2: LGHDT, YNNKEL (reference sequence). CDR3 length: 15 amino acids. The trim removed 2 bases at V and 8 bases at J, leaving 8 bases unmatched. The CDR3 loop is CASSQFRGGADEQFF. The CDR3, as DNA: TGTGCCAGCAGCCAATTCCGGGGGGGGGCGGATGAGCAGTTCTTC.

The V and J genes are TRBV20-1 and TRBJ1-2; TRBD1 is a possible D gene (6 bases). Germline values: CDR1 DFQATT, CDR2 SNEGSKA (reference sequence). The V end lost 3 bases, the J end lost 5 bases, and 16 bases lay between the germline ends. This CDR3 has 14 residues. CDR3 sequence: CSASKTTDSYGYTF. CDR3 DNA: TGCAGTGCTAGCAAGACTACGGACAGTTATGGCTACACCTTC.

The chain employs TRBV4-1 and TRBJ1-5; TRBD1 matches at 7 bases. There are 15 residues in the CDR3. Trimming removed 3 bases from V and 6 bases from J; junction bases left unmatched: 8. Per the germline V gene, CDR1 is MGHRA and CDR2 is YSYEKL. CDR3 sequence (DNA): TGCGCCAGCAGCCACACCGGGACAGCACGTCAGCCCCAGCATTTT. Translated: CASSHTGTARQPQHF.

The chain is built from TRBV12-5 and TRBJ2-1; 8 nucleotides match TRBD2. Per germline, CDR1 LGHNT and CDR2 FRNRAP. The junction had 14 bases not matched to a gene; V was cut back by 8 bases and J by 8 bases. The CDR3 runs 15 residues. DNA for the CDR3: TGTGCTAGTTCCCCCGGGGGGGGCGGTAGCTATGAGCAGTTCTTC. Translation: CASSPGGGGSYEQFF.

This clonotype was observed many times. V and J are TRBV10-3 and TRBJ2-2; D is undetermined. The V and J ends lost 11 bases and 0 bases respectively, with 10 bases between them. Germline CDR1 and CDR2: ENHRY and SYGVKD. CDR3 length equals 13 residues. CDR3 sequence reads: CAAATSNTGELFF. CDR3 sequence (DNA): TGTGCCGCGGCTACTTCGAACACCGGGGAGCTGTTTTTT.

This clonotype was counted many times. The chain uses TRBV24-1 and TRBJ2-1; the D is unclear. V dropped 6 bases and J dropped 5 bases, with 7 bases sitting between them. CDR1 and CDR2 from the germline V gene are KGHDR and SFDVKD. CDR3 length: 12 amino acids. This chain's CDR3 is CATSQSDNEQFF. CDR3 nucleotides: TGTGCCACCAGTCAATCAGACAATGAGCAGTTCTTC.

There are many counts of this clonotype. DNA for the CDR3: TGTGCCAGCAGCCAACCACGATCCGGACAGGGGTACTACGAGCAGTACTTC. Translated: CASSQPRSGQGYYEQYF. This rearrangement joins TRBV3-1 to TRBJ2-7; 9 positions agree with TRBD1. The CDR3 is 17 residues long. Germline CDR1 is LGHDT and CDR2 is YNNKEL (reference sequence). V lost 2 bases to trimming and J lost 3 bases; unmatched junction nucleotides: 11.

This chain links TRBV5-1 with TRBJ2-7; weak D call: TRBD2 (6 bases). V shed 0 bases and J shed 2 bases, with 15 bases lying between them. Germline V gene sequence: CDR1 SGHRS, CDR2 YFSETQ. The CDR3 spans 16 residues. The CDR3 DNA follows: TGCGCCAGCAGCTTGGGGGCGTGGGACTCGGCCTACGAGCAGTACTTC. Residues: CASSLGAWDSAYEQYF.

This clonotype appeared many times. The chain carries TRBV4-3 and TRBJ2-1; D not resolved. Trimming removed 0 bases from V and 4 bases from J, with 13 bases in between. Per the germline V gene, CDR1 is LGHNA and CDR2 is YSLEER. The CDR3 loop spans 16 amino acids. The CDR3 sequence: CASSQEWTDGYNEQFF. The CDR3 DNA is TGCGCCAGCAGCCAAGAATGGACGGACGGTTACAATGAGCAGTTCTTC.

This clonotype was counted many times. V usage is TRBV7-9 and J usage is TRBJ2-7, with TRBD2 as a possible D gene (5 bases). Germline assignment: CDR1 SEHNR and CDR2 FQNEAQ (reference sequence). The CDR3 runs 15 residues. V lost 5 bases and J lost 2, with 16 bases in between. The CDR3 DNA is TGTGCCAGCAGCCCGCCGGGGATCCTCACCTACGAGCAGTACTTC. As protein: CASSPPGILTYEQYF.

About this clonotype itself: A much larger clone sits a single nucleotide away, making a read error possible. The chain has TRBV12-3 or TRBV12-4 and TRBJ2-2; D is ambiguous. This CDR3 contains 14 residues. The CDR3 bases are TGTGTCAGCAGTTTTACACAGAACACCGGGGAGCTGTTTTTT. Translation gives CVSSFTQNTGELFF.

At least ten counts were recorded for this clonotype. V usage is TRBV19 and J usage is TRBJ2-2, with D perhaps TRBD1 or TRBD2 (6 bases each). V was pared by 8 bases and J by 6 bases, with 16 bases between. Germline CDR1 reads LNHDA; CDR2 reads SQIVND (reference sequence). This CDR3 contains 14 residues. The CDR3 DNA reads TGTGCCAGTGCCGAGGGGGGTTCAGCCGGGGAGCTGTTTTTT. Encoded protein: CASAEGGSAGELFF.

This sequence joins TRBV3-1 and TRBJ2-1; 10 nucleotides agree with TRBD1. Germline CDR1 and CDR2: LGHDT and YNNKEL (reference sequence). The CDR3 sequence is 18 residues long. With V trimmed by 1 base and J by 6 bases, 12 bases remained unmatched. The CDR3 DNA sequence: TGTGCCAGCAGCCAAGTAAAAGGGACAGGGGAAGGATCCAATGAGCAGTTCTTC. Residues: CASSQVKGTGEGSNEQFF.

This clonotype was recorded a few times. The chain has TRBV30 and TRBJ2-7; D possibly corresponds to TRBD2 (6 bases). Germline-derived CDR1 and CDR2 are GTSNPN and SVGIG (reference sequence). The CDR3 covers 13 residues. The germline V and J ends were trimmed by 1 base and 3 bases, with 10 bases remaining between them. DNA of the CDR3: TGTGCCTGGAGTGACGGGACTGACTACGAGCAGTACTTC. As protein: CAWSDGTDYEQYF.